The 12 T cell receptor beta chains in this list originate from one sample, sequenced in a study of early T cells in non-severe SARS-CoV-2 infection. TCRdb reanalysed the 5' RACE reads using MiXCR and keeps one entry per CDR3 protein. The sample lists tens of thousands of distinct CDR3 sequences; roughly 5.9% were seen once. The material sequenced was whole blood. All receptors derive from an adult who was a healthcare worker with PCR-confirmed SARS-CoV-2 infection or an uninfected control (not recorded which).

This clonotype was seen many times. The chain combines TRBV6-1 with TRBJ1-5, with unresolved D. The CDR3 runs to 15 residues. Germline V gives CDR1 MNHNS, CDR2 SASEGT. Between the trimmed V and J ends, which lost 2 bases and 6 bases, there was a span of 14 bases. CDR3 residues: CASSERVDTGQPQHF. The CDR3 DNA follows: TGTGCCAGCAGTGAAAGGGTAGACACCGGTCAGCCCCAGCATTTT.

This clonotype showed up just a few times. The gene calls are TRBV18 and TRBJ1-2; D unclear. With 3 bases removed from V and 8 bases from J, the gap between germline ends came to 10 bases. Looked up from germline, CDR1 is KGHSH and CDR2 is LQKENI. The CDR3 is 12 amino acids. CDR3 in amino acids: CASSPRLGGYTF. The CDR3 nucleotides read TGTGCCAGCTCACCCCGGCTGGGCGGCTACACCTTC.

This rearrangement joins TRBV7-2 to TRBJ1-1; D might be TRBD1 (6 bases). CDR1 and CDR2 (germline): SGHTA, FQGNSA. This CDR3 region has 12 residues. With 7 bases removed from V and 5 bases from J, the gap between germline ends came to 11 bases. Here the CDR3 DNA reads TGTGCCAGCACCCAAACAGGGACTGAAGCTTTCTTT. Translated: CASTQTGTEAFF.

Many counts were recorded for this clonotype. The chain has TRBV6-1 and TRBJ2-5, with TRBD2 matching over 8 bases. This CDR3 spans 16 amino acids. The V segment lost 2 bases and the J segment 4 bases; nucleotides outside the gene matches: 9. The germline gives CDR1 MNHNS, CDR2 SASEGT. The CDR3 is CASSERGGTIRETQYF. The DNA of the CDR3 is TGTGCCAGCAGTGAACGGGGGGGAACCATACGAGAGACCCAGTACTTC.

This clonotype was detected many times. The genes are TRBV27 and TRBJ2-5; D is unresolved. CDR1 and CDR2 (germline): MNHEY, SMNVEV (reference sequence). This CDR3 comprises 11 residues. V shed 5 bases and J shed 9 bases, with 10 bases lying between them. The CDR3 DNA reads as TGTGCCAGCAGTCTTTCAGGTCCCCAGTACTTC. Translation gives CASSLSGPQYF.

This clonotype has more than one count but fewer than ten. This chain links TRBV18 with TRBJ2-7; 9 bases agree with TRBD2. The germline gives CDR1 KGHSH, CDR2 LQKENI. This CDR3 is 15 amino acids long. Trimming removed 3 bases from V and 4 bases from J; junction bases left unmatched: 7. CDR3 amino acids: CASSPIAGVGYEQYF. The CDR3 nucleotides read TGTGCCAGCTCACCCATAGCGGGAGTAGGGTACGAGCAGTACTTC.

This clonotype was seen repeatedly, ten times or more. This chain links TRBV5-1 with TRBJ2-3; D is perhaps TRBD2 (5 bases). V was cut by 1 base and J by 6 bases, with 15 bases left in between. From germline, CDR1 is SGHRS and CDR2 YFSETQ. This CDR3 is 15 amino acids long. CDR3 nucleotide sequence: TGCGCCAGCAGCTTGCTAGGACTGTACACTGATACGCAGTATTTT. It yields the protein CASSLLGLYTDTQYF.

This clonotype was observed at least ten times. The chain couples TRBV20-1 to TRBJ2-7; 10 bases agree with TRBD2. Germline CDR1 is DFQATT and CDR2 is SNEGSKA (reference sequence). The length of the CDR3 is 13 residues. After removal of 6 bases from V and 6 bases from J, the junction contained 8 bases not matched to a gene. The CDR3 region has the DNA TGCAGTGCCCCTAGCGGGAGTGTCGGCGAGCAGTACTTC. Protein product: CSAPSGSVGEQYF.

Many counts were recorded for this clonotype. The CDR3 DNA sequence: TGTGCCAGCAGTCGGGACAGGAACACTGAAGCTTTCTTT. This encodes CASSRDRNTEAFF. This chain connects TRBV2 to TRBJ1-1; 7 bases match TRBD1. The CDR3 runs 13 residues. V trimming: 5 bases; J trimming: 1 base; junction bases outside the gene matches: 1. Germline loops: CDR1 SNHLY, CDR2 FYNNEI.

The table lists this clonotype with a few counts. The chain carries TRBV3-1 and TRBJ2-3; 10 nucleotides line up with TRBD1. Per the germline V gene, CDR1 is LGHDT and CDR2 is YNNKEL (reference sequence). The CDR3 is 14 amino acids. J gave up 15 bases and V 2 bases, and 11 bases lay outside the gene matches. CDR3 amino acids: CASSQRGPGQGIYF. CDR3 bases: TGTGCCAGCAGCCAACGTGGCCCGGGACAGGGGATCTATTTT.

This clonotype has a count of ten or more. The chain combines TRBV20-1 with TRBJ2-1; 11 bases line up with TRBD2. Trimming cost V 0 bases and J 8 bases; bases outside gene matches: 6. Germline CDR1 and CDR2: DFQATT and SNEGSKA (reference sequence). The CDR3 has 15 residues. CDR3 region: CSARDTSGSSYEQFF. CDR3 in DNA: TGCAGTGCTAGAGATACTAGCGGGAGTTCCTATGAGCAGTTCTTC.

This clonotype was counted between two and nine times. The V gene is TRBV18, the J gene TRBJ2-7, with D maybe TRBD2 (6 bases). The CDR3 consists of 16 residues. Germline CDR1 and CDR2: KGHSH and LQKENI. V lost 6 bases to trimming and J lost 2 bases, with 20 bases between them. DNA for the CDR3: TGTGCCAGCTCCCCCGATCGGAGGGGTGCAACCTACGAGCAGTACTTC. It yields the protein CASSPDRRGATYEQYF. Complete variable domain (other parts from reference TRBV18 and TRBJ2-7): NAGVMQNPRHLVRRRGQEARLRCSPMKGHSHVYWYRQLPEEGLKFMVYLQKENIIDESGMPKERFSAEFPKEGPSILRIQQVVRGDSAAYFCASSPDRRGATYEQYFGPGTRLTVT.